This entry lists 6 T cell receptor beta chains sequenced from one sample in a study of blood T cell repertoires in COVID-19. Sequencing was performed with immunoSEQ multiplex PCR; in TCRdb, only in-frame clones are kept and a portion is missing. The sample includes about 280,000 clones, 85% of them seen just once. The sequencing input was PBMCs or T cells enriched from blood (not recorded which). These receptors were taken from a woman aged 45-60 years who had recovered from COVID-19.

V and J are TRBV30 and TRBJ1-4; D is possibly TRBD1 (6 bases). Germline V gene sequence: CDR1 GTSNPN, CDR2 SVGIG (reference sequence). V gave up 0 bases and J gave up 8 bases, with 13 bases separating them. This CDR3 has 14 amino acids. The CDR3 DNA reads TGTGCCTGGAGTGTACCCGAGGGGGGGGAAAAACTGTTTTTT. Protein product: CAWSVPEGGEKLFF.

The V gene is TRBV7-2, the J gene TRBJ2-5; 11 nucleotides match TRBD1. Per germline, CDR1 SGHTA and CDR2 FQGNSA. The CDR3 loop spans 14 amino acids. V lost 5 bases and J lost 5; bases outside the gene matches: 4. The CDR3 loop reads CASSRTGGAETQYF. The CDR3 nucleotides are TGTGCCAGCAGCCGGACAGGGGGCGCCGAGACCCAGTACTTC. Full variable domain (outside the CDR3, taken from reference TRBV7-2 and TRBJ2-5): GAGVSQSPSNKVTEKGKDVELRCDPISGHTALYWYRQSLGQGLEFLIYFQGNSAPDKSGLPSDRFSAERTGGSVSTLTIQRTQQEDSAVYLCASSRTGGAETQYFGPGTRLLVL.

The chain joins TRBV6-6 to TRBJ2-2, with 7 bases aligning to TRBD1. Germline trimming cut 0 bases from V and 5 bases from J; bases unmatched to any gene: 3. Germline V gene lookup returns CDR1 MNHNY and CDR2 SVGAGI (reference sequence). This CDR3 is built from 15 residues. DNA of the CDR3: TGTGCCAGCAGTTACTCGGTACAGGGGACCGGGGAGCTGTTTTTT. Amino acids: CASSYSVQGTGELFF.

V and J are TRBV3-1 (or the pseudogene TRBV3-2) and TRBJ1-4; a weak D match, TRBD1 (5 bases). Germline CDR1 and CDR2: LGHDT and YNNKEL (reference sequence). V dropped 6 bases and J dropped 4 bases, with 6 bases sitting between them. This CDR3 has 12 residues. The CDR3 sequence is CASRQGNEKLFF. The CDR3 region has the DNA TGTGCCAGCAGGCAGGGTAATGAAAAACTGTTTTTT.

The chain joins TRBV6-5 to TRBJ1-3; possible D gene TRBD1, 6 bases. V shed 4 bases and J shed 4 bases, with 11 bases lying between them. CDR1 is MNHEY, CDR2 SVGAGI, per germline. This CDR3 contains 14 residues. CDR3 region: CASSSTGIGNTIYF. The CDR3 nucleotides are TGTGCCAGCAGTTCCACAGGGATCGGAAACACCATATATTTT.

J is TRBJ2-5 and V is TRBV10-3; D perhaps matches TRBD2 (5 bases). CDR1 and CDR2 from the germline V gene are ENHRY and SYGVKD. Trimming took 6 bases from V and 2 from J, leaving 10 bases between them. The CDR3 has 13 amino acids. The chain's CDR3 is CAIRSDSQETQYF. The CDR3 DNA is TGTGCCATCAGATCGGACTCTCAAGAGACCCAGTACTTC.